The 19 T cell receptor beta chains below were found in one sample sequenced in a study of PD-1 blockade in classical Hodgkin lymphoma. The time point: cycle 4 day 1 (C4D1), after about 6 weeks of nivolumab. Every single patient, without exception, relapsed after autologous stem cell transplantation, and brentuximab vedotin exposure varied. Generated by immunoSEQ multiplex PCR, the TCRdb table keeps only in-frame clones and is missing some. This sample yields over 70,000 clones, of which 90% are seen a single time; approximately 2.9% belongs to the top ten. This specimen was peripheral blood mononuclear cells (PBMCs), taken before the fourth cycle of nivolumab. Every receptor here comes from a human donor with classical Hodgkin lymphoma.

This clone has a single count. CDR3 bases: TGTGCCAGTCAGGACAGGGGAGGTGAAAAACTGTTTTTT. Amino acids: CASQDRGGEKLFF. V is TRBV19 and J is TRBJ1-4; the match to TRBD1 covers 9 bases. The germline CDR1 and CDR2 sequences are LNHDA and SQIVND (reference sequence). Trimming cost V 8 bases and J 7 bases; bases outside gene matches: 5. This CDR3 has 13 amino acids.

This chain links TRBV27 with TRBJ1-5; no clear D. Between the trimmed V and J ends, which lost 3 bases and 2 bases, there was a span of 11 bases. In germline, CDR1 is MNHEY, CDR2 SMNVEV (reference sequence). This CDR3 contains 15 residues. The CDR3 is CASSFSFDGNQPQHF. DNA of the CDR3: TGTGCCAGCAGTTTTTCTTTCGATGGCAATCAGCCCCAGCATTTT.

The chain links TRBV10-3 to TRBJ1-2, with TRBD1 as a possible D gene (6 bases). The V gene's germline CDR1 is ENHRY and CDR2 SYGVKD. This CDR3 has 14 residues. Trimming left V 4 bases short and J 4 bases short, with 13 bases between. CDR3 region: CAISAGRDTYGYTF. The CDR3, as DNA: TGTGCCATCAGTGCTGGCAGGGACACCTATGGCTACACCTTC.

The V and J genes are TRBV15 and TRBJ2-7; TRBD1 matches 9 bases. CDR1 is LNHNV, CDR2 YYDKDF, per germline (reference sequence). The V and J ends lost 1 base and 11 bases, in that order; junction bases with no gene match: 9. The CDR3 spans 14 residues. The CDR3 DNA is TGTGCCACCAGCAGAGGAGGGACAGGGAAAATAGAGTACTTC. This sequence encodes CATSRGGTGKIEYF.

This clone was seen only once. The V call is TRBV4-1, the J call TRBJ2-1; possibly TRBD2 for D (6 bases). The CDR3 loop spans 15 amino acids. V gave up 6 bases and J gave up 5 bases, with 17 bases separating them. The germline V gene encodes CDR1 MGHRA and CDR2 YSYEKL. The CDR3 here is CASRIEGGLHNEQFF. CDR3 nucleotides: TGCGCCAGCAGAATCGAAGGAGGGCTTCACAATGAGCAGTTCTTC.

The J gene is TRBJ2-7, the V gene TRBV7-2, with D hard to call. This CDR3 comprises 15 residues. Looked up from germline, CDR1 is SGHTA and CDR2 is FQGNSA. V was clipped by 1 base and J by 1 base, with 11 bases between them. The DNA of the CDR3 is TGTGCCAGCAGCTTAGGTAGTGGCAATTCCTACGAGCAGTACTTC. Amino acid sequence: CASSLGSGNSYEQYF.

The CDR3 protein is CASSAAGTGNEKLFF. The CDR3 DNA is TGCGCCAGCAGCGCAGCCGGGACAGGGAATGAAAAACTGTTTTTT. V and J are TRBV5-1 and TRBJ1-4; the match to TRBD1 covers 9 bases. CDR1 and CDR2 from the germline V gene are SGHRS and YFSETQ. V shed 4 bases, J shed 5 bases, and the junction held 6 bases outside the gene matches. This CDR3 is built from 15 residues.

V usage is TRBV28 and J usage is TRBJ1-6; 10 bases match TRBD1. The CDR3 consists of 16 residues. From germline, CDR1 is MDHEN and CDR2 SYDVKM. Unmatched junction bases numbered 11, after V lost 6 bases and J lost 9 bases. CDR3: CASRPSFWTGGSPLHF. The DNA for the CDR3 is TGTGCCAGCAGACCTAGCTTTTGGACAGGGGGTTCACCCCTCCACTTT.

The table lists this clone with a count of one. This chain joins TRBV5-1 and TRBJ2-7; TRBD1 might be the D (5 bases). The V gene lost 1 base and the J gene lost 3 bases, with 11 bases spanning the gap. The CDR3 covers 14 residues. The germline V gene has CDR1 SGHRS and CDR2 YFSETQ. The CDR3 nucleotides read TGCGCCAGCAGCTTGTATAGGGGTGGCTACGAGCAGTACTTC. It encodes CASSLYRGGYEQYF.

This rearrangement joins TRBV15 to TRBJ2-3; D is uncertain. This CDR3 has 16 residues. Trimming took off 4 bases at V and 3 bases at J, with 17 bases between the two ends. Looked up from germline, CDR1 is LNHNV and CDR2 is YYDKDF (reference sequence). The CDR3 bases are TGTGCCACCAGCATAGGTACAGATCTGCGGACAGATACGCAGTATTTT. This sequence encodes CATSIGTDLRTDTQYF.

In DNA form, the CDR3 reads TGTGCCAGCAGCTTTACACCGGGAGCTGGGGCCAACGTCCTGACTTTC. Its protein product is CASSFTPGAGANVLTF. This chain uses TRBV5-5 with TRBJ2-6; tentatively, D is TRBD2 (6 bases). In germline, CDR1 is SGHKS, CDR2 YYEKEE (reference sequence). The CDR3 has 16 residues. Trimming took 2 bases from V and 2 from J, leaving 11 bases between them.

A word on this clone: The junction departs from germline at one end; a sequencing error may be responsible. The CDR3 DNA follows: TGTGCCAGCAGTTTATCGGACAGACAAGAGGCCCAGTACTTC. Translating gives CASSLSDRQEAQYF. The chain couples TRBV28 to TRBJ2-5, with a weak D call TRBD1 (6 bases). Germline CDR1 and CDR2: MDHEN and SYDVKM. This CDR3 has 14 amino acids.

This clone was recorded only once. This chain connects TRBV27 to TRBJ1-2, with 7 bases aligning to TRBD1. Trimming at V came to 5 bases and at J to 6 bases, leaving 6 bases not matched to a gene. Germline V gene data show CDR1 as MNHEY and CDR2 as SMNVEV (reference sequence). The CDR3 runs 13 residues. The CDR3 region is CASSPRQGHGYTF. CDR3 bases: TGTGCCAGCAGTCCCCGACAGGGACATGGCTACACCTTC.

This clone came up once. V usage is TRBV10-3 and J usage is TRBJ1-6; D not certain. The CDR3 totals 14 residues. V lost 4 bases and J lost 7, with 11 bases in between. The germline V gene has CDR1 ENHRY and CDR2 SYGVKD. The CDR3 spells CAISAQLRNSPLHF. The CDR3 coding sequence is TGTGCCATCAGTGCCCAGTTGAGGAATTCACCCCTCCACTTT.

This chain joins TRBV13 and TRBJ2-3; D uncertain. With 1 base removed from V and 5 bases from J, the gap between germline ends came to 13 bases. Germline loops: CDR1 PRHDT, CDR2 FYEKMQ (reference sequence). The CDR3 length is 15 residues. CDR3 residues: CASSLESSTGDTQYF. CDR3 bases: TGTGCCAGCAGCTTAGAATCTTCCACGGGAGATACGCAGTATTTT.

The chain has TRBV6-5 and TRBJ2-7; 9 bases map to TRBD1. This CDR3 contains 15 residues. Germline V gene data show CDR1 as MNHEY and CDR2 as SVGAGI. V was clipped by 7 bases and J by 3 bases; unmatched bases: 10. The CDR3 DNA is TGTGCCAGCACTCCCGGGACAGGGTTAAACTACGAGCAGTACTTC. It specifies CASTPGTGLNYEQYF.

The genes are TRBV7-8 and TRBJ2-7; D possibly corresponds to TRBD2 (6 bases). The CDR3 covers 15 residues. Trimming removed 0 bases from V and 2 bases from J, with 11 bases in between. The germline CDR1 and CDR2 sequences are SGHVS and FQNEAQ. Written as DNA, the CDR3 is TGTGCCAGCAGCTTAGCCGGGAGCCCGACCTACGAGCAGTACTTC. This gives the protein CASSLAGSPTYEQYF. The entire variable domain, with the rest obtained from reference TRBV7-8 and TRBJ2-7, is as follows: GAGVSQSPRYKVAKRGQDVALRCDPISGHVSLFWYQQALGQGPEFLTYFQNEAQLDKSGLPSDRFFAERPEGSVSTLKIQRTQQEDSAVYLCASSLAGSPTYEQYFGPGTRLTVT.

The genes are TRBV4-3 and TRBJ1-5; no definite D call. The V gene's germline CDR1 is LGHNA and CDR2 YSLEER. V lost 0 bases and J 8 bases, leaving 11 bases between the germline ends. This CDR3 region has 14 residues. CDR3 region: CASSQERAREPQHF. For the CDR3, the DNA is TGCGCCAGCAGCCAAGAGAGGGCGCGGGAGCCCCAGCATTTT.

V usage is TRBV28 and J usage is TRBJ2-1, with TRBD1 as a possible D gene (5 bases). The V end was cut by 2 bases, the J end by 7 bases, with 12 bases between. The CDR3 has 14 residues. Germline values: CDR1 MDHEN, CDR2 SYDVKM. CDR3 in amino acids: CASSLGQGMNEQFF. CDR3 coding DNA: TGTGCCAGCAGTTTAGGCCAGGGAATGAATGAGCAGTTCTTC.